This T cell receptor beta chain stems from a study of T and B cells in COVID-19 patients. About the study: Blood was sampled from COVID-19 patients who were either actively infected or recovered. Of about 20 active-infection patients, approximately 18 carried comorbidities linked to unfavorable COVID-19 outcome.

Multiplex PCR with BIOMED2 TRB-A/B primer pools amplified TRB rearrangements. TCRdb called the multiplex PCR reads again in MiXCR, with one record for every CDR3 protein. The data show approximately 9,100 distinct CDR3 sequences, about 28% seen once. About this clonotype itself: Its specificity is unknown.

Germline V lookup: CDR1 SGHTA, CDR2 FQGNSA. This CDR3 is 18 amino acids long. V was pared by 0 bases and J by 2 bases, with 14 bases between. From blood, about 230-500 ng of genomic DNA served as TRB template. Study-level findings and limits: Active COVID-19 showed highly clonal TRB repertoires; recovery showed diversity and richness above healthy donors. Of roughly 2,000 TCR clusters found only in the recovered cohort, fewer than 35 had low generation probability.

This receptor was obtained from a human donor who had recovered from COVID-19. The chain is built from TRBV7-2 and TRBJ2-6; the D call may be TRBD1 or TRBD2 (6 bases each). Sample: blood. CDR3 DNA: TGTGCCAGCAGCTTAGCGGGGGGCACCAACGCTGGGGCCAACGTCCTGACTTTC. Translating gives CASSLAGGTNAGANVLTF.